This TCR beta chain is drawn from a study of blood T cell repertoires in COVID-19. Study as a whole: The United States, Italy and Spain provided the acute and convalescent COVID-19 samples.

Methods used by the authors: Reference gene primer amplification yielded estimated nucleated cell counts. The table came from immunoSEQ multiplex PCR; TCRdb's copy has only in-frame clones and leaves some out. That table is the source of V, J and clone size, and D and trimming were worked out from the DNA. This table has 170,000 or so clones, more than 85% appearing once. Germline CDR1 reads MNHNY; CDR2 reads SVGAGI (reference sequence). The junction had 8 bases not matched to a gene; V was cut back by 3 bases and J by 7 bases. CDR3 length: 15 amino acids. While infection was still active, Seattle patients were enrolled and then followed longitudinally.

The chain has TRBV6-6 and TRBJ1-2; the match to TRBD1 covers 10 bases. This receptor was identified in a man aged 60 to 75 with COVID-19, enrolled during active disease. The material sequenced was peripheral blood. CDR3 region: CASSYSTGTGVGYTF. CDR3 in DNA: TGTGCCAGCAGTTATTCTACCGGGACAGGGGTTGGCTACACCTTC.